These 3 T cell receptor beta chains came from one sample sequenced in a study of shared clonotypes between healthy human individuals. TCRdb's copy holds only in-frame clones and misses some; the assay was immunoSEQ multiplex PCR. The table has hundreds of thousands of clones, about 74% seen once; the top ten hold about 1.8%. Sequenced: memory CD4+ T cells sorted from blood. Noted subset: CD45RA-negative fraction. These receptors came from a woman between 25 and 40 years old in good health.

The rearrangement joins TRBV7-9 to TRBJ2-5; D is uncertain. Germline values: CDR1 SEHNR, CDR2 FQNEAQ (reference sequence). Trimming cost V 1 base and J 5 bases, with 8 bases left between them. This CDR3 has 13 residues. The CDR3 spells CASSLGVWETQYF. Written as DNA, the CDR3 is TGTGCCAGCAGCTTAGGCGTTTGGGAGACCCAGTACTTC.

The chain joins TRBV7-3 to TRBJ2-7; tentatively, D is TRBD2 (5 bases). Germline V gene data show CDR1 as SGHTA and CDR2 as FQGTGA. V lost 5 bases and J lost 1, with 12 bases in between. The CDR3 is 14 amino acids. CDR3 sequence (DNA): TGTGCCAGCAGCCCGGGATACGAGTCCTACGAGCAGTACTTC. Translation: CASSPGYESYEQYF.

J is TRBJ2-1 and V is TRBV5-4; weak D call: TRBD1 (6 bases). The CDR3 extends over 13 amino acids. The V end was cut by 0 bases, the J end by 9 bases, with 10 bases between. Germline V gene lookup returns CDR1 SGHNT and CDR2 YYREEE (reference sequence). CDR3 in amino acids: CASSLGTESEQFF. In DNA, the CDR3 is TGTGCCAGCAGCTTGGGGACAGAGAGTGAGCAGTTCTTC.